A selection of T cell receptor beta chains follows, all from one sample in a study of beta chain features in type 1 diabetes. TCRdb's copy holds only in-frame clones and misses some; the assay was immunoSEQ multiplex PCR. The sample lists 350,000 or so clones; about 19% were seen once. Sequenced input: naive CD4+ T cells from blood. The source is a woman between 18 and 29 years old in good health. Each CDR3 is given with its conserved first and last residue. The D gene is left open where the match is weak. Rows may omit the clone size; those that give it use once, few, many or a size class.

v_gene | d_gene | abundance | CDR3aa
TRBV4-2 | TRBD2 | few | CASSHSGGGTYNEQFF
TRBV7-9 | . | . | CASSSPRRDNYEQYF
TRBV6-5 | TRBD1 | . | CASRPNTGVKSPLHF
TRBV18 | TRBD1 | . | CASSSGTGTYEQYF
TRBV29-1 | TRBD1 | . | CSGDRGDTQYF
TRBV11-2 | . | . | CASRLSGQLMFF
TRBV5-4 | TRBD1 | . | CASSSQQGEETQYF
TRBV4-1 | . | . | CASSQGSARGREKLFF
TRBV5-4 | . | . | CASSPERGNYGYTF
TRBV15 | . | few | CATSRPGLGKYNEQFF
TRBV25-1 | . | . | CASSEAGSLREYGYTF
TRBV7-3 | TRBD2 | few | CASSLTSGGYNEQFF
TRBV9 | . | few | CASSPTPQGVDEQFF
TRBV6-6 | . | . | CASSYSQGAGGYTF
TRBV9 | . | . | CASGPGGYTEAFF
TRBV30 | TRBD1 | . | CAWSEGGLDYEQYF
TRBV5-4 | . | few | CASSLREPVNTEAFF
TRBV4-2 | TRBD1 | few | CASSSPARGRDEQFF
TRBV5-1 | TRBD2 | . | CASSGTSGKNIQYF
TRBV23-1 | TRBD1 | . | CASSRPGQANNQPQHF
TRBV9 | TRBD2 | . | CASSPSPHPGLAVGELFF
TRBV7-2 | . | . | CASSNIRGTEAFF
TRBV18 | . | . | CASSLQETQYF
TRBV30 | . | few | CAWSRLAQETQYF
TRBV30 | TRBD1 | few | CAWTGQGGTGELFF
TRBV29-1 | . | few | CSVGQTLNTEAFF
TRBV2 | TRBD2 | few | CASKPQVAGMQTQYF
TRBV30 | . | . | CAWSRRAPRGADTQYF
TRBV28 | . | . | CASSRTHSSYGYTF
TRBV29-1 | . | few | CSVTQGYNQPQHF
TRBV9 | TRBD2 | . | CASSVAASGLQETQYF
TRBV7-2 | . | few | CASSPYRLFNEQYF
TRBV29-1 | TRBD1 | . | CSAHRRGRTGRDEQYF
TRBV30 | . | few | CAWSGYPNTNYGYTF
TRBV7-8 | TRBD2 | few | CASSISSGGGVDNEQFF
TRBV7-8 | . | few | CASSLTAQETQYF
TRBV30 | TRBD1 | . | CAKSGQGNRYTF
TRBV2 | . | few | CASSDFKRRSYNEQFF
TRBV20-1 | TRBD2 | few | CGVSGSYEQYF
TRBV29-1 | TRBD2 | few | CSVELAGMANTGELFF
TRBV19 | . | . | CASSPGDNEQFF
TRBV19 | . | . | CASSSDRSPWGNTEAFF
TRBV7-9 | . | . | CASSPFKESGELFF
TRBV4-1 | TRBD2 | . | CASSQISGGGGDTQYF
TRBV4-2 | TRBD2 | . | CASSPSSGGAETQYF